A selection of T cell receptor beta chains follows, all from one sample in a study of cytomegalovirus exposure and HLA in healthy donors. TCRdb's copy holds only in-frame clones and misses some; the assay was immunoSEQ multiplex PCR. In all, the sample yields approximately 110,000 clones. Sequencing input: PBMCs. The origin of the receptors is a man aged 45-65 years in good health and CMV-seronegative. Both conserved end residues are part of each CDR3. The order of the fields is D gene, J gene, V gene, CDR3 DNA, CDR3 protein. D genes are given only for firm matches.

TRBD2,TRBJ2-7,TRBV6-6,TGTGCCAGCAGTTACGGACTAGCGGGAGGAGGCGAGCAGTACTTC,CASSYGLAGGGEQYF
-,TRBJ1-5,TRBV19,TGTGCCAGTAGTAAGAACAGGGCAGGACACAATCAGCCCCAGCATTTT,CASSKNRAGHNQPQHF
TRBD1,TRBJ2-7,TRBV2,TGTGCCAGCGTGGGACAGGTCGGCGAGCAGTACTTC,CASVGQVGEQYF
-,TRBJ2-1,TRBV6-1,TGTGCCAGCAGTGCGCCTGCCGGGACATCTTTTTACAATGAGCAGTTCTTC,CASSAPAGTSFYNEQFF
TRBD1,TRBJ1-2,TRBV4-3,TGCGCCAGCAGTCCCGACAGGGACTACTATGGCTACACCTTC,CASSPDRDYYGYTF
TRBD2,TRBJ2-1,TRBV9,TGTGCCAGCAGCGCAACCGGGGGGAGCTCCTACAATGAGCAGTTCTTC,CASSATGGSSYNEQFF
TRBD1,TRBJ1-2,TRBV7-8,TGTGCCAGCAGCACATCCGGGACAGATGACTATGGCTACACCTTC,CASSTSGTDDYGYTF
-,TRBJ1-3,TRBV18,TGTGCCAGCTCACAAAGGACTCTGGACAGCACTGGAAACACCATATATTTT,CASSQRTLDSTGNTIYF
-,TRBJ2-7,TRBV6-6,TGTGCCAGCAGTTCAGGACGACAGTTAGCCTACGAGCAGTACTTC,CASSSGRQLAYEQYF
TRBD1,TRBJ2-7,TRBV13,TGTGCCAGCAGCCCCCGTGGGGGACAGGGGGAGCAGTACTTC,CASSPRGGQGEQYF
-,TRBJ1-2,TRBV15,TGTGCCACCAGCAGAGGAAGCGCAGGGTCGGGCTATGGCTACACCTTC,CATSRGSAGSGYGYTF
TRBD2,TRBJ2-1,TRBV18,TGTGCCAGCTCACCATGGACTAGCAATAGTGAGCAGTTCTTC,CASSPWTSNSEQFF
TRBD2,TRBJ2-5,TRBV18,TGTGCCAGCTCACCACCGTCGACTAGCGGGAGGTTTTTACGGGGCCAAGAGACCCAGTACTTC,CASSPPSTSGRFLRGQETQYF
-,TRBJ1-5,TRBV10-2,TGCGCCAGCAGTGAGTCGGCACGTCAGCCCCAGCATTTT,CASSESARQPQHF
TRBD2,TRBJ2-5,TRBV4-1,TGCGCCAGCAGCCTCGAAGGCGAGGGAGGGGCAACCCAGTACTTC,CASSLEGEGGATQYF
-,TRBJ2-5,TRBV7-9,TGTGCCAGCAGTCGTGTCGGGCCAGGGATGGCCCAAGAGACCCAGTACTTC,CASSRVGPGMAQETQYF
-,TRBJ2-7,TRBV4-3,TGCGCCAGCAGCCAAGACCCTTGGACACCCACCTACGAGCAGTACTTC,CASSQDPWTPTYEQYF
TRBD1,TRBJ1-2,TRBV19,TGTGCCAGTCTGGACAGGGGTGGCTACACCTTC,CASLDRGGYTF
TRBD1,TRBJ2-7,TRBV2,TGTGCCAGCAGCGAGACAGGGGGGATCCCCTACGAGCAGTACTTC,CASSETGGIPYEQYF
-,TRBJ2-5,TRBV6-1,TGTGCCAGCAGTGAAAGCACGGGGGACGGGGAGACCCAGTACTTC,CASSESTGDGETQYF
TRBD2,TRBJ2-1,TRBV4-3,TGCGCCAGCAGCCAAGAAGGACTAGCCAATGAGCAGTTCTTC,CASSQEGLANEQFF
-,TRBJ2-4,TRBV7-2,TGTGCCAGCAGCCCTACGAGGGCTTCAGGCAAAAACATTCAGTACTTC,CASSPTRASGKNIQYF
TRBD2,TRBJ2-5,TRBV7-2,TGTGCCAGCAGACTAGCGGGATTCCGGGGAGAGACCCAGTACTTC,CASRLAGFRGETQYF
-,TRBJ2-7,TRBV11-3,TGTGCCAGCAGCCAATCCCAAGGACTTCGCCACGAGCAGTACTTC,CASSQSQGLRHEQYF
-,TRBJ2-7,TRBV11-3,TGTGCCAGCAGCCCTGGGACGGGAGCCTACGAGCAGTACTTC,CASSPGTGAYEQYF
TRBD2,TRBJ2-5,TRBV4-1,TGCGCCAGCAGCCGGGAGGGACTAGCAATCCAAGAGACCCAGTACTTC,CASSREGLAIQETQYF
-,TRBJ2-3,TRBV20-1,TGCAGTGCTAGAGGCACGGGTACGCAGTATTTT,CSARGTGTQYF
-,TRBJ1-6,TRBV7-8,TGTGCCAGCAGCTACAATTTGGGGGCAAATTCACCCCTCCACTTT,CASSYNLGANSPLHF